One sample yielded the 14 T cell receptor beta chains listed below, sequenced in a study of technical replicates of blood from four donors. Assay used: immunoSEQ multiplex PCR; TCRdb lists only in-frame clones, some missing. The sample lists approximately 81,000 clones; around four fifths were seen once. Source material: PBMCs. The receptor source for this set is a human donor in good health. Some clones in this sample may be carry-over from other donors' samples.

This chain connects TRBV20-1 to TRBJ2-5, with a tentative D call TRBD2 (5 bases). Germline CDR1 DFQATT, CDR2 SNEGSKA (reference sequence). The CDR3 consists of 11 residues. V was trimmed by 1 base and J by 5 bases, leaving 5 bases between them. CDR3: CSARAGETQYF. The CDR3, as DNA: TGCAGTGCTAGAGCGGGGGAGACCCAGTACTTC.

This chain connects TRBV6-5 to TRBJ2-1, with TRBD2 matching 11 bases. Germline trimming cut 8 bases from V and 7 bases from J; bases unmatched to any gene: 4. Germline values: CDR1 MNHEY, CDR2 SVGAGI. This CDR3 is 13 amino acids long. The CDR3 protein is CASAASGGNEQFF. In DNA form, the CDR3 reads TGTGCCAGCGCCGCTAGCGGGGGGAATGAGCAGTTCTTC.

In its sample, this clone was seen once. The CDR3 DNA sequence: TGTGCCAGCAGCCAAGTACTAGACTTGGCCAAAAACATTCAGTACTTC. This translates into CASSQVLDLAKNIQYF. This chain connects TRBV4-2 to TRBJ2-4; a weak D match, TRBD2 (5 bases). V was trimmed by 1 base and J by 1 base, leaving 11 bases between them. Per germline, CDR1 LGHNA and CDR2 YNFKEQ. There are 16 residues in the CDR3.

V gene TRBV15 combines with J gene TRBJ2-5, with D unresolved. The CDR3 runs 13 residues. Looked up from germline, CDR1 is LNHNV and CDR2 is YYDKDF (reference sequence). V was trimmed by 6 bases and J by 1 base, leaving 9 bases between them. The CDR3 is CATRRQIQETQYF. In DNA form, the CDR3 reads TGTGCCACCAGACGCCAGATCCAAGAGACCCAGTACTTC.

The V gene is TRBV6-5, the J gene TRBJ2-7, with 9 bases lining up with TRBD1. The CDR3 is 15 amino acids. The germline V gene has CDR1 MNHEY and CDR2 SVGAGI. J lost 1 base, V lost 2 bases, and 3 bases had no gene match. The CDR3 DNA is TGTGCCAGCAGTTACGGGACAGGGTCTTCCTACGAGCAGTACTTC. Its translation: CASSYGTGSSYEQYF.

This chain connects TRBV6-5 to TRBJ1-2, with D perhaps matching TRBD1 (6 bases). The CDR3 contains 14 residues. Germline V gene sequence: CDR1 MNHEY, CDR2 SVGAGI. V was pared by 6 bases and J by 4 bases, with 15 bases between. The CDR3 is CASSPPGETYGYTF. The CDR3 nucleotides are TGTGCCAGCAGCCCGCCAGGGGAGACCTATGGCTACACCTTC.

J is TRBJ2-7 and V is TRBV10-2; D is perhaps TRBD2 (6 bases). The CDR3 has 13 residues. The V end was cut by 7 bases, the J end by 4 bases, with 14 bases between. Looked up from germline, CDR1 is WSHSY and CDR2 is SAAADI. In DNA form, the CDR3 reads TGCGCCAGCACCGGATTCGGGAGTTACGAGCAGTACTTC. It yields the protein CASTGFGSYEQYF.

The V and J genes are TRBV7-8 and TRBJ1-5, with D possibly being TRBD1 (5 bases). The germline gives CDR1 SGHVS, CDR2 FQNEAQ. The CDR3 contains 15 residues. With 0 bases removed from V and 3 bases from J, the gap between germline ends came to 9 bases. CDR3 sequence (DNA): TGTGCCAGCAGCTTAGCCCAGGGTGTCAATCAGCCCCAGCATTTT. Translating it yields CASSLAQGVNQPQHF.

The genes are TRBV5-4 and TRBJ2-5, with D maybe TRBD1 (6 bases). The CDR3 is made up of 13 amino acids. The germline gives CDR1 SGHNT, CDR2 YYREEE (reference sequence). V shed 2 bases and J shed 2 bases, with 7 bases lying between them. The CDR3 DNA is TGTGCCAGCAGCTTCGGACAGCAAGAGACCCAGTACTTC. This codes for CASSFGQQETQYF.

This chain links TRBV5-4 with TRBJ1-3; D remains unclear. The V gene lost 1 base and the J gene lost 3 bases, with 14 bases spanning the gap. Per germline, CDR1 SGHNT and CDR2 YYREEE (reference sequence). The CDR3 loop spans 16 amino acids. The DNA of the CDR3 is TGTGCCAGCAGCTTGATGGGCAGAGTCTTTGGAAACACCATATATTTT. This encodes CASSLMGRVFGNTIYF.

This chain connects TRBV19 to TRBJ1-4; 7 bases fit TRBD1. The germline V gene encodes CDR1 LNHDA and CDR2 SQIVND (reference sequence). This CDR3 contains 14 residues. The V segment lost 4 bases and the J segment 4 bases; nucleotides outside the gene matches: 3. CDR3 DNA: TGTGCCAGTAGTAGGGGACAGATTAATGAAAAACTGTTTTTT. Translated: CASSRGQINEKLFF.

The CDR3 region has the DNA TGCAGCGTTGAAGACAGGGAGACCCAGTACTTC. Translating gives CSVEDRETQYF. The chain recombines TRBV29-1 with TRBJ2-5; D remains unclear. This CDR3 region has 11 residues. Per germline, CDR1 SQVTM and CDR2 ANQGSEA. V was cut by 0 bases and J by 5 bases, with 4 bases left in between.

The gene calls are TRBV7-9 and TRBJ1-4; tentatively, D is TRBD1 (5 bases). V was pared by 1 base and J by 2 bases, with 11 bases between. This CDR3 has 16 amino acids. Germline-derived CDR1 and CDR2 are SEHNR and FQNEAQ (reference sequence). The CDR3 DNA is TGTGCCAGCAGCTTAGGGTACCGGGGGACTAATGAAAAACTGTTTTTT. Its protein product is CASSLGYRGTNEKLFF.

This clone came up once. This chain joins TRBV7-8 and TRBJ1-1; 9 nucleotides match TRBD1. J gave up 9 bases and V 1 base, and 0 bases lay outside the gene matches. The length of the CDR3 is 12 residues. Germline V gene data show CDR1 as SGHVS and CDR2 as FQNEAQ. The CDR3 sequence: CASSLDRGQAFF. The CDR3, as DNA: TGTGCCAGCAGCTTAGACAGGGGGCAAGCTTTCTTT.